This T cell receptor beta chain was captured by sequencing in a study of T cells in Graves' hyperthyroidism and ophthalmopathy. Concerning this clonotype: The antigen is not known.

The CDR3 regions of TCR beta were amplified from RNA transcripts. The TCR CDR3 was amplified in a first-round RT-PCR using the HTBI primer set. TCRdb itself ran the multiplex PCR reads through MiXCR, one entry per CDR3 protein. The repertoire holds roughly 280,000 distinct CDR3 sequences, with about a sixth as singletons. V dropped 4 bases and J dropped 4 bases, with 12 bases sitting between them. This CDR3 comprises 14 residues. Germline V lookup: CDR1 MDHEN, CDR2 SYDVKM. General study findings and limits: The majority of expanded thyroid clonotypes above 0.001 also appeared in blood.

Sequencing was performed on blood. The clonotype originates from a woman in her fifties or sixties with Graves' ophthalmopathy. The chain combines TRBV28 with TRBJ2-3; TRBD2 is a possible D gene (5 bases). The CDR3 loop reads CASSYGGSADTQYF. CDR3 coding DNA: TGTGCCAGCAGTTACGGCGGGTCGGCAGATACGCAGTATTTT.